This entry concerns a single TCR beta chain. Its antigen is not known. The record originates from a study of cytomegalovirus exposure and HLA in healthy donors. PCR involved 60 Vbeta and 13 Jbeta primers. The data were produced by immunoSEQ multiplex PCR, yet TCRdb's version contains in-frame clones alone and is incomplete. Of roughly 180,000 clones in the sample, 70% to 80% were seen once. Findings and limits, study-wide: Analysis was performed later, and it showed HLA-associated TCR beta chains to be more clonally expanded than equally common others. The authors reported that TCR beta sequences could predict HLA-A and HLA-B alleles. These predictions were accurate for most subjects in the first cohort. TRBV6-2, TRBV6-3 and some other V segments were excluded as indistinguishable. A later analysis reportedly found that, within productive TCRs, an Asian-associated ancestry cluster had fewer N-insertions than the mean observed across the approximately 600 donors.

The CDR3 spans 17 residues. The germline CDR1 and CDR2 sequences are SGHVS and FNYEAQ. V gave up 5 bases and J gave up 3 bases; unmatched junction bases: 14. The sample consisted of PBMCs. This TCR came from a woman aged 25-40 years in good health and CMV-seropositive. The chain has TRBV7-6 and TRBJ2-7; TRBD2 agrees at 9 bases. The CDR3 DNA is TGTGCCAGCAGCACACGACTAGCGGCCATCGAAAACTACGAGCAGTACTTC. Translation: CASSTRLAAIENYEQYF.